Shown below are 25 T cell receptor beta chains from a single sample sequenced in a study of molecular identifiers for immune sequencing clone quantification. TCRdb passed the PCR reads through MiXCR, listing each CDR3 protein once. The table lists tens of thousands of distinct CDR3 sequences, about 19% of them singletons. What was sequenced was naive CD8+ T cells from blood, with Jurkat cell RNA spiked in. Subset here: FACS-sorted CD8+CD4-CCR7+CD45RA+ naive T cells. All receptors derive from a human donor in good health. Some libraries in this study had Jurkat cell RNA spiked in.

This clonotype came up once. V is TRBV7-7 and J is TRBJ1-2; D possibly corresponds to TRBD1 (5 bases). The germline V gene has CDR1 SSHAT and CDR2 FNYEAQ (reference sequence). The CDR3 spans 11 residues. Trimming took off 5 bases at V and 11 bases at J, with 12 bases between the two ends. In nucleotides, the CDR3 is TGTGCCAGCAGCACCGACAGCCCATACACCTTC. Translation: CASSTDSPYTF.

This clonotype was counted ten times or more. The J gene is TRBJ2-3, the V gene TRBV12-3 or TRBV12-4; D gene ambiguous. Deletions cut 4 bases from V and 7 bases from J, with 15 bases between. This CDR3 region has 14 residues. The CDR3 sequence: CASSSALTRNTQYF. The CDR3 DNA is TGTGCCAGCAGTTCTGCACTTACGCGAAATACGCAGTATTTT.

Comment on this clonotype: A much larger clone lies a single base off, so this may be a read error. The chain joins TRBV4-3 to TRBJ2-3, with D perhaps assigned TRBD1 or TRBD2 (5 bases each). Germline V gives CDR1 LGHNA, CDR2 YSLEER. The CDR3 runs to 16 residues. For the CDR3, the DNA is TGCGCCAGCGGCCAAGATTGGGACCCCGGGGCAGATACGCAGTATTTT. This sequence encodes CASGQDWDPGADTQYF.

This clonotype was counted many times. The rearrangement links TRBV25-1 to TRBJ1-1; 7 bases match TRBD1. After removal of 4 bases from V and 4 bases from J, the junction contained 3 bases not matched to a gene. Germline V CDR1 and CDR2: MGHDK, SYGVNS. There are 13 residues in the CDR3. The chain's CDR3 is CASSGQGATEAFF. The CDR3 coding sequence is TGTGCCAGCAGTGGACAGGGAGCCACTGAAGCTTTCTTT. The full variable domain, with the rest looked up from reference TRBV25-1 and TRBJ1-1, is EADIYQTPRYLVIGTGKKITLECSQTMGHDKMYWYQQDPGMELHLIHYSYGVNSTEKGDLSSESTVSRIRTEHFPLTLESARPSHTSQYLCASSGQGATEAFFGQGTRLTVV.

This clonotype was recorded many times. The V call is TRBV19, the J call TRBJ2-7; 7 bases match TRBD1. V shed 4 bases and J 3 bases; nucleotides not matched to a gene: 6. This CDR3 comprises 14 residues. Germline values: CDR1 LNHDA, CDR2 SQIVND (reference sequence). In DNA, the CDR3 is TGTGCCAGTAGTACGACAGGGAAGGGCTACGAGCAGTACTTC. This codes for CASSTTGKGYEQYF.

As to this clonotype: A much larger clone differs by one base, so this may be a read error. V and J are TRBV7-2 and TRBJ2-3, with D perhaps TRBD1 (5 bases). The CDR3 totals 15 residues. Germline V CDR1 and CDR2: SGHTA, FQGNSA. As DNA, the CDR3 is TGTGTCAGCAGCTTAGGGGTAACTAGCACAGATACGCAGTATTTT. Its protein product is CVSSLGVTSTDTQYF.

This clonotype showed up many times. The chain joins TRBV4-1 to TRBJ2-3; D unresolved. V lost 6 bases to trimming and J lost 0 bases, with 16 bases between them. CDR1 and CDR2 (germline): MGHRA, YSYEKL. This CDR3 comprises 16 residues. CDR3 sequence: CASSQNPGPSTDTQYF. The CDR3 DNA follows: TGCGCCAGCAGTCAGAACCCGGGCCCCAGCACAGATACGCAGTATTTT.

In regard to this clonotype: This sequence may be a read error, since a much larger clone differs from it by one base. The gene calls are TRBV6-6 and TRBJ1-5; 7 positions agree with TRBD1. This CDR3 contains 18 residues. Germline loops: CDR1 MNHNY, CDR2 SVGAGI (reference sequence). The ends lost 4 bases at V and 0 bases at J; junction bases unmatched: 12. DNA of the CDR3: TGTGCCAGCAGTTCCCTCGAGGGGGCGAGTTATAGCAATCAGCCCCAGCATTTT. Encoded protein: CASSSLEGASYSNQPQHF.

This clonotype was counted ten times or more. This chain links TRBV29-1 with TRBJ1-2; D gene uncertain. V was clipped by 4 bases and J by 3 bases, with 15 bases between them. This CDR3 is built from 14 residues. The germline V gene has CDR1 SQVTM and CDR2 ANQGSEA. For the CDR3, the DNA is TGCAGCGTTGTTTTGACCGGGAACCACTATGGCTACACCTTC. This gives the protein CSVVLTGNHYGYTF.

This clonotype has just a few counts. V gene TRBV12-5 combines with J gene TRBJ2-2; 9 bases agree with TRBD1. Germline V gives CDR1 LGHNT, CDR2 FRNRAP. The CDR3 has 16 residues. The V segment lost 6 bases and the J segment 6 bases; nucleotides outside the gene matches: 11. The DNA for the CDR3 is TGTGCTAGTGGATTTCCACAGGGGGCTCGACCCGGGGAGCTGTTTTTT. Amino acids: CASGFPQGARPGELFF.

This clonotype was detected a few times. Compared with germline, one end of the junction differs, possibly owing to a read error. The chain combines TRBV20-1 with TRBJ2-3; a possible D gene is TRBD1 (7 bases). The CDR3 runs 16 residues. Germline CDR1 DFQATT, CDR2 SNEGSKA (reference sequence). The CDR3 DNA follows: TGCAGTGCTAGAGATCTGACAGGGAAAGCCGGGGGTACGCAGTGTTTT. Residues: CSARDLTGKAGGTQCF.

Many counts were recorded for this clonotype. The chain recombines TRBV4-1 with TRBJ2-2, with 9 bases fitting TRBD2. J was trimmed by 3 bases and V by 1 base; bases with no gene match: 21. Germline CDR1 is MGHRA and CDR2 is YSYEKL. CDR3 length: 22 amino acids. CDR3: CASSQGLPIPGLATAYTGELFF. The DNA of the CDR3 is TGCGCCAGCAGCCAAGGGCTCCCCATCCCGGGACTAGCAACCGCGTACACCGGGGAGCTGTTTTTT.

There are many counts of this clonotype. The chain links TRBV25-1 to TRBJ2-5; tentatively, D is TRBD1 (5 bases). V lost 1 base to trimming and J lost 4 bases, with 13 bases between them. Germline loops: CDR1 MGHDK, CDR2 SYGVNS. The CDR3 totals 15 residues. The CDR3 is CASSEWGRARETQYF. Here the CDR3 DNA reads TGTGCCAGCAGTGAATGGGGCAGGGCCCGAGAGACCCAGTACTTC.

A note on this clonotype: A clone one base away is much larger, so this may be a read error. The rearrangement uses TRBV7-2 and TRBJ2-4; unclear D gene. Germline CDR1 and CDR2: SGHTA and FQGNSA. The CDR3 sequence is 11 residues long. CDR3 loop: CASNLGFIQYF. CDR3 DNA sequence: TGTGCCAGCAACTTAGGATTCATTCAGTACTTC.

This clonotype was counted at least ten times. This chain links TRBV28 with TRBJ2-2; D is uncertain. CDR1 and CDR2 (germline): MDHEN, SYDVKM. CDR3 length equals 16 residues. V was pared by 6 bases and J by 6 bases, with 20 bases between. The CDR3 DNA follows: TGTGCCAGCAGCTACTTATGGGAACCAGGTTCCGGGGAGCTGTTTTTT. Translation gives CASSYLWEPGSGELFF. The variable domain in full, with the rest retrieved from reference TRBV28 and TRBJ2-2, is DVKVTQSSRYLVKRTGEKVFLECVQDMDHENMFWYRQDPGLGLRLIYFSYDVKMKEKGDIPEGYSVSREKKERFSLILESASTNQTSMYLCASSYLWEPGSGELFFGEGSRLTVL.

This clonotype has a count of ten or more. The chain joins TRBV28 to TRBJ2-7; 8 nucleotides agree with TRBD1. The CDR3 is 14 amino acids. J lost 2 bases, V lost 6 bases, and 6 bases had no gene match. The germline CDR1 and CDR2 sequences are MDHEN and SYDVKM. CDR3 sequence reads: CASSPRTGPYEQYF. In nucleotides, the CDR3 is TGTGCCAGCAGCCCCCGGACAGGGCCCTACGAGCAGTACTTC.

This clonotype was seen many times. The chain employs TRBV24-1 and TRBJ2-7; no reliable D call. Germline-derived CDR1 and CDR2 are KGHDR and SFDVKD. V gave up 9 bases and J gave up 0 bases, with 14 bases separating them. The CDR3 runs 14 residues. CDR3: CATSPSTHSYEQYF. CDR3 coding DNA: TGTGCCACCTCGCCCTCGACCCACTCCTACGAGCAGTACTTC.

This clonotype has a count of ten or more. V is TRBV28 and J is TRBJ1-5, with D uncertain. V was clipped by 2 bases and J by 0 bases, with 8 bases between them. Germline values: CDR1 MDHEN, CDR2 SYDVKM. This CDR3 contains 15 residues. CDR3 coding DNA: TGTGCCAGCAGTTTAACCCAGAATAGCAATCAGCCCCAGCATTTT. It specifies CASSLTQNSNQPQHF.

This clonotype was detected many times. V and J are TRBV5-6 and TRBJ1-5; tentative D call: TRBD1 (6 bases). CDR1 and CDR2 (germline): SGHDT, YYEEEE. Trimming left V 4 bases short and J 0 bases short, with 14 bases between. The CDR3 contains 16 residues. Here the CDR3 reads CASSGAGEYSNQPQHF. In nucleotides, the CDR3 is TGTGCCAGCAGCGGTGCAGGGGAGTATAGCAATCAGCCCCAGCATTTT.

This clonotype was seen many times. J is TRBJ1-3 and V is TRBV7-9; D is unclear. Trimming stripped 6 bases from V and 0 bases from J, with 9 bases between. Germline V CDR1 and CDR2: SEHNR, FQNEAQ (reference sequence). There are 14 residues in the CDR3. This chain's CDR3 is CASRAGLSGNTIYF. The DNA of the CDR3 is TGTGCCAGCAGGGCGGGTCTCTCTGGAAACACCATATATTTT.

In this sample, this clonotype turned up many times. The genes are TRBV2 and TRBJ2-7; D is perhaps TRBD1 (5 bases). The V end was cut by 4 bases, the J end by 0 bases, with 10 bases between. The CDR3 is 14 residues long. The germline gives CDR1 SNHLY, CDR2 FYNNEI. The CDR3: CASSAGQGSYEQYF. Written as DNA, the CDR3 is TGTGCCAGCAGTGCCGGCCAGGGCTCCTACGAGCAGTACTTC.

This clonotype appeared many times. J is TRBJ2-7 and V is TRBV6-7; TRBD1 matches at 7 bases. TRBV6-7 counts as an open reading frame of uncertain function. The CDR3 runs 15 residues. The J segment lost 0 bases and the V segment lost 2 bases, leaving 4 bases of the junction unmatched. As DNA, the CDR3 is TGTGCCAGCAGTTACGCCCAGGGGGACTCCTACGAGCAGTACTTC. It is translated as CASSYAQGDSYEQYF.

This clonotype was seen at least ten times. The chain couples TRBV5-4 to TRBJ1-1; D is unclear. Trimming stripped 1 base from V and 4 bases from J, with 5 bases between. The germline gives CDR1 SGHNT, CDR2 YYREEE (reference sequence). The CDR3 runs to 12 residues. The CDR3 DNA reads TGTGCCAGCAGCTTGTTTTCCACTGAAGCTTTCTTT. Residues: CASSLFSTEAFF.

There are many counts of this clonotype. V and J are TRBV12-3 or TRBV12-4 and TRBJ2-1; a weak D match, TRBD2 (5 bases). This CDR3 comprises 12 residues. The ends were cut back, 6 bases at V and 4 bases at J, with 7 bases in the middle. Here the CDR3 reads CASSSGYNEQFF. CDR3 coding DNA: TGTGCCAGCAGCAGCGGATACAATGAGCAGTTCTTC.

This clonotype was picked up many times. For the CDR3, the DNA is TGTGCCTGGATGGACCTCGGGGAGCTGTTTTTT. It translates to CAWMDLGELFF. The chain joins TRBV30 to TRBJ2-2, with D unresolved. V was shortened by 4 bases and J by 7 bases, with 7 bases between the two germline ends. Germline assignment: CDR1 GTSNPN and CDR2 SVGIG (reference sequence). The CDR3 runs 11 residues. The whole variable domain, remainder taken from reference TRBV30 and TRBJ2-2, is SQTIHQWPATLVQPVGSPLSLECTVEGTSNPNLYWYRQAAGRGLQLLFYSVGIGQISSEVPQNLSASRPQDRQFILSSKKLLLSDSGFYLCAWMDLGELFFGEGSRLTVL.